A single sample is the source of the 11 T cell receptor beta chains below, sequenced in a study of cytomegalovirus exposure and HLA in healthy donors. PCR used 60 Vbeta primers and 13 Jbeta primers. Clones were read by immunoSEQ multiplex PCR, and TCRdb kept only the in-frame ones, dropping some. The table includes around 130,000 clones, 70% to 85% detected once. The sequenced sample consisted of PBMCs. The receptor source for this set is a man in his fifties in good health and CMV-seronegative.

This chain joins TRBV4-2 and TRBJ1-3; tentative D call: TRBD1 (5 bases). V lost 0 bases and J 0 bases, leaving 12 bases between the germline ends. CDR1 is LGHNA and CDR2 is YNFKEQ in the germline V gene. This CDR3 spans 17 amino acids. The CDR3 bases are TGTGCCAGCAGCCAAGATCGCGGGGGGAGCTCTGGAAACACCATATATTTT. It is translated as CASSQDRGGSSGNTIYF.

The V gene is TRBV7-8, the J gene TRBJ2-4, with D perhaps TRBD1 (6 bases). Germline V gene data show CDR1 as SGHVS and CDR2 as FQNEAQ. V dropped 3 bases and J dropped 6 bases, with 18 bases sitting between them. The CDR3 loop spans 16 amino acids. CDR3 bases: TGTGCCAGCAGCTTCCTCGGACAGCTTGGCGGAAACATTCAGTACTTC. Protein: CASSFLGQLGGNIQYF.

V gene TRBV9 combines with J gene TRBJ2-1; D unresolved. The length of the CDR3 is 12 residues. Per germline, CDR1 SGDLS and CDR2 YYNGEE. Trimming took off 8 bases at V and 7 bases at J, with 13 bases between the two ends. The CDR3 region is CASNAEENEQFF. In DNA form, the CDR3 reads TGTGCCAGTAACGCTGAGGAGAATGAGCAGTTCTTC.

The table lists this clone with a few counts. The gene calls are TRBV7-8 and TRBJ1-4; 8 bases map to TRBD1. CDR3 length equals 14 residues. Germline trimming cut 6 bases from V and 6 bases from J; bases unmatched to any gene: 6. Germline assignment: CDR1 SGHVS and CDR2 FQNEAQ. CDR3 sequence: CASRTGGEDEKLFF. The CDR3, as DNA: TGTGCCAGCAGAACAGGGGGGGAGGATGAAAAACTGTTTTTT.

This chain uses TRBV27 with TRBJ1-5, with TRBD1 matching 8 bases. CDR1 is MNHEY and CDR2 is SMNVEV in the germline V gene (reference sequence). CDR3 length equals 13 residues. J gave up 4 bases and V 7 bases, and 3 bases lay outside the gene matches. The CDR3 DNA is TGTGCCAGCACCCAGGGGGCGAATCAGCCCCAGCATTTT. As protein: CASTQGANQPQHF.

The DNA for the CDR3 is TGTGCCACCAGCAGAGATCAGGGTGAAGCTTTCTTT. Translating gives CATSRDQGEAFF. The chain combines TRBV15 with TRBJ1-1; possible D gene TRBD1, 5 bases. The V end lost 0 bases, the J end lost 7 bases, and 6 bases lay between the germline ends. The CDR3 runs to 12 residues. Germline assignment: CDR1 LNHNV and CDR2 YYDKDF (reference sequence).

The V and J genes are TRBV11-2 and TRBJ2-7, with 9 nucleotides matching TRBD2. Trimming removed 4 bases from V and 2 bases from J; junction bases left unmatched: 6. Germline V lookup: CDR1 SGHAT, CDR2 FQNNGV. This CDR3 spans 15 amino acids. The CDR3 region is CASSSERGDTYEQYF. CDR3 sequence (DNA): TGTGCCAGCAGCTCCGAGCGGGGGGATACCTACGAGCAGTACTTC.

This clone was detected only once. This chain links TRBV5-1 with TRBJ1-2, with 7 bases aligning to TRBD1. Unmatched junction bases numbered 10, after V lost 4 bases and J lost 4 bases. Germline loops: CDR1 SGHRS, CDR2 YFSETQ. The CDR3 contains 15 residues. CDR3 in amino acids: CASSRGQAQGYGYTF. CDR3 in DNA: TGCGCCAGCAGCCGCGGACAGGCTCAGGGCTATGGCTACACCTTC.

This chain links TRBV18 with TRBJ2-6, with D tentatively TRBD1 (5 bases). The CDR3 is 16 amino acids. Trimming cost V 2 bases and J 0 bases, with 8 bases left between them. Germline assignment: CDR1 KGHSH and CDR2 LQKENI. In DNA form, the CDR3 reads TGTGCCAGCTCACCAAGGACAACCTCTGGGGCCAACGTCCTGACTTTC. Residues: CASSPRTTSGANVLTF.

DNA of the CDR3: TGTGCCAGCAGCCAAGATCGCACTGGGCAGAGCTATGGCTACACCTTC. It is translated as CASSQDRTGQSYGYTF. The chain carries TRBV4-2 and TRBJ1-2; D is undetermined. The CDR3 has 16 amino acids. Trimming removed 0 bases at V and 4 bases at J, with 15 bases between. Germline V gives CDR1 LGHNA, CDR2 YNFKEQ.

With regard to this clone: Other DNA sequences from this sample encode an identical CDR3 as well. The chain carries TRBV30 and TRBJ1-1; perhaps TRBD1 as D (5 bases). The V end lost 4 bases, the J end lost 1 base, and 10 bases lay between the germline ends. Germline CDR1 reads GTSNPN; CDR2 reads SVGIG (reference sequence). The CDR3 has 13 residues. CDR3 DNA: TGTGCCTGGACCAGGGATCCGAACACTGAAGCTTTCTTT. Protein sequence: CAWTRDPNTEAFF.